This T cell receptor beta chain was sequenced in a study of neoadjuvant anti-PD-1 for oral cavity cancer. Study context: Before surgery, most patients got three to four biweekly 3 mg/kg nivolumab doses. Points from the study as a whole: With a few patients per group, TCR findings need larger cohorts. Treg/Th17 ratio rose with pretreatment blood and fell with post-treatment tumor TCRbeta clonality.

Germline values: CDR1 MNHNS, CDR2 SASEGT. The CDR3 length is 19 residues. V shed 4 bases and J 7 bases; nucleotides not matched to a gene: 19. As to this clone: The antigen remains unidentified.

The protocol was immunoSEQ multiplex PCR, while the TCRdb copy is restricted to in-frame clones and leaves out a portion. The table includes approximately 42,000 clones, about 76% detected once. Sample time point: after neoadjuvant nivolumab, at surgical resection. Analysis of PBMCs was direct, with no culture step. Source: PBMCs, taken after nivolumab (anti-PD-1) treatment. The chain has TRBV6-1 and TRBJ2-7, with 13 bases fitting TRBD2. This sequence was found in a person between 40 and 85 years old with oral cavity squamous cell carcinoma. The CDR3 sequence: CASSAGGLAGVRSRLEQYF. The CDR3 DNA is TGTGCCAGCAGTGCGGGCGGACTAGCGGGAGTCCGCTCGCGGTTAGAGCAGTACTTC.